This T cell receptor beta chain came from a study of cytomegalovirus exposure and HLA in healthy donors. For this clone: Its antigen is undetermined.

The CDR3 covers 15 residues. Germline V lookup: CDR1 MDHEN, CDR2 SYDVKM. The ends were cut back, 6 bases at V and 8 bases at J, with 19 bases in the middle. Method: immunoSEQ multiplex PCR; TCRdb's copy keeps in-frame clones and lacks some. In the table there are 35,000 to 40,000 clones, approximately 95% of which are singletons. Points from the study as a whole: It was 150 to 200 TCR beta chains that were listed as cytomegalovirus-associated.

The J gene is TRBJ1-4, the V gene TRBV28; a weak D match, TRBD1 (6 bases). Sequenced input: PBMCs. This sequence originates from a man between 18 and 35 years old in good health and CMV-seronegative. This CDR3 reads CASRRSGTRAEKLFF. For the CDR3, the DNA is TGTGCCAGCAGACGTTCCGGGACAAGGGCAGAAAAACTGTTTTTT.